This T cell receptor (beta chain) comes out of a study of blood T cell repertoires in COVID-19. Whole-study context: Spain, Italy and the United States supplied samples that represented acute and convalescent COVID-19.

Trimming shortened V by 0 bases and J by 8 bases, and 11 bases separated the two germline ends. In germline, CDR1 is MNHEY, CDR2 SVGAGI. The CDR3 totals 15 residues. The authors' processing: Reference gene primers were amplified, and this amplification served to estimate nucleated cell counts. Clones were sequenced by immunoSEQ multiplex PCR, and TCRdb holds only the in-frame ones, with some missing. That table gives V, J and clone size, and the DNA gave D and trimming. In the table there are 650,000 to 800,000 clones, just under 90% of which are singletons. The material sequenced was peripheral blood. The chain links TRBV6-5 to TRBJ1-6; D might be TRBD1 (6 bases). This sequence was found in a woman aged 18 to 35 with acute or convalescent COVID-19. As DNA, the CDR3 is TGTGCCAGCAGTTACTCGAGGACAGTTTATTCACCCCTCCACTTT. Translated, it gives CASSYSRTVYSPLHF.